This entry concerns a single T cell receptor beta chain. The method was immunoSEQ multiplex PCR; TCRdb's version includes in-frame clones alone and lacks a portion of them. The sample shows roughly 20,000 clones, roughly 87% of them seen only once. These data are taken from a study of blood T cell repertoires in COVID-19. Germline CDR1 is MNHEY and CDR2 is SVGAGI. The CDR3 contains 14 residues. Trimming shortened V by 7 bases and J by 10 bases, and 20 bases separated the two germline ends. The chain is built from TRBV6-5 and TRBJ2-1; possible D gene TRBD2, 6 bases. Source material: peripheral blood. The TCR comes from a human donor in a cohort sampled during active COVID-19. The donor label of this sample is uncertain. This chain's CDR3 is CASTGGGKFWEQFF. The CDR3 DNA reads TGTGCCAGCACCGGAGGCGGGAAGTTCTGGGAGCAGTTCTTC.